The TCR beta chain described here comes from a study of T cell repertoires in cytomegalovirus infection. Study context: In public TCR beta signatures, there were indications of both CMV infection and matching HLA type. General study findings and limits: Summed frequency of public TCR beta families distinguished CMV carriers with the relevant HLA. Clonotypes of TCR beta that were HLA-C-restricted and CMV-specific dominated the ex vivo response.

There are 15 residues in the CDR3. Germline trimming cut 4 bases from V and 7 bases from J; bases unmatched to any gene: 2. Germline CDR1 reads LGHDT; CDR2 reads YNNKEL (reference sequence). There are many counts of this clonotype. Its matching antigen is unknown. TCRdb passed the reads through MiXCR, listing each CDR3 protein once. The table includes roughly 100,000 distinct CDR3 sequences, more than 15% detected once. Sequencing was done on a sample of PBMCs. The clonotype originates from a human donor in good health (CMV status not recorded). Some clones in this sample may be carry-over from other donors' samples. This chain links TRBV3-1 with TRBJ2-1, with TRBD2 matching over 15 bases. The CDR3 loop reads CASSRGLAGGNEQFF. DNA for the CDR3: TGTGCCAGCAGCCGTGGACTAGCGGGGGGGAATGAGCAGTTCTTC.